This T cell receptor (beta chain) was profiled in a study of blood T cells in healthy people across ages. General study findings and limits: From one million sequenced T cells, diversity estimates were lower bounds.

In the case of this clonotype: Its antigen is not identified.

The germline CDR1 and CDR2 sequences are SEHNR and FQNEAQ (reference sequence). The CDR3 length is 13 residues. V was trimmed by 5 bases and J by 14 bases, leaving 16 bases between them. A second about 6 to 12 cycle PCR used barcoded and J-beta primers. TCRdb analysed the 5' RACE reads with MiXCR anew, one entry per CDR3 protein. The data hold 1.5 million to 2 million distinct CDR3 sequences, with approximately 30% observed a single time. The rearrangement joins TRBV7-9 to TRBJ2-6, with D perhaps given as TRBD1 or TRBD2 (6 bases each). The sequence was collected from a woman aged 25 to 39 in good health. The sequencing sample was made of blood. The CDR3 region has the DNA TGTGCCAGCAGCCAGGGGCGGGGACCTTTCCTGACTTTC. Protein product: CASSQGRGPFLTF.